Below are 18 T cell receptor beta chains sequenced from a single sample in a study of siplizumab effects on memory and regulatory T cells. Using immunoSEQ multiplex PCR, the repertoire was profiled, and TCRdb retains in-frame clones only, with some absent. This table has approximately 100,000 clones, 80% to 95% appearing once. The sample taken for sequencing was non-Treg CD4+ T cells sorted from blood. The receptors shown here come from a human donor in good health.

The rearrangement links TRBV6-6 to TRBJ2-7; 12 nucleotides match TRBD2. This CDR3 is 16 amino acids long. CDR1 is MNHNY and CDR2 is SVGAGI in the germline V gene (reference sequence). V gave up 7 bases and J gave up 0 bases; unmatched junction bases: 7. CDR3 nucleotide sequence: TGTGCCAGCACCCTCGGACTAGCGGGGACCTCCTACGAGCAGTACTTC. Translation gives CASTLGLAGTSYEQYF.

The V gene is TRBV15, the J gene TRBJ2-3; D is perhaps TRBD1 or TRBD2 (5 bases each). The V end was cut by 3 bases, the J end by 1 base, with 5 bases between. The CDR3 is 13 residues long. Germline values: CDR1 LNHNV, CDR2 YYDKDF (reference sequence). The CDR3 region is CATSRGGTDTQYF. CDR3 coding DNA: TGTGCCACCAGCAGGGGGGGCACAGATACGCAGTATTTT.

This chain connects TRBV6-4 to TRBJ1-2; the D gene is possibly TRBD1 (6 bases). Germline CDR1 and CDR2: MRHNA and SNTAGT. With 2 bases removed from V and 7 bases from J, the gap between germline ends came to 8 bases. The length of the CDR3 is 12 residues. The CDR3 bases are TGTGCCAGCAGTGACAGGGGGGCTGGCTACACCTTC. Translated, it gives CASSDRGAGYTF.

The chain uses TRBV9 and TRBJ2-7; D may be TRBD2 (6 bases). This CDR3 has 15 amino acids. Germline values: CDR1 SGDLS, CDR2 YYNGEE. The ends were cut back, 4 bases at V and 0 bases at J, with 14 bases in the middle. The CDR3 nucleotides are TGTGCCAGCAGCCCCCAACGGGAGAGCTCCTACGAGCAGTACTTC. Translated: CASSPQRESSYEQYF.

This clone was observed once. The chain combines TRBV7-3 with TRBJ2-3; D is undetermined. The ends were cut back, 5 bases at V and 6 bases at J, with 18 bases in the middle. The CDR3 length is 15 residues. From germline, CDR1 is SGHTA and CDR2 FQGTGA. The CDR3 spells CASSPGLGLGDTQYF. Here the CDR3 DNA reads TGTGCCAGCAGCCCTGGTCTGGGGTTGGGGGATACGCAGTATTTT.

The chain carries TRBV18 and TRBJ1-4; tentatively, D is TRBD1 (5 bases). The CDR3 spans 13 residues. The germline CDR1 and CDR2 sequences are KGHSH and LQKENI. Trimming took off 3 bases at V and 5 bases at J, with 7 bases between the two ends. CDR3 amino acids: CASSPGTNEKLFF. The CDR3 nucleotides are TGTGCCAGCTCACCGGGGACGAATGAAAAACTGTTTTTT. Supplemented by reference TRBV18 and TRBJ1-4, the full variable domain reads NAGVMQNPRHLVRRRGQEARLRCSPMKGHSHVYWYRQLPEEGLKFMVYLQKENIIDESGMPKERFSAEFPKEGPSILRIQQVVRGDSAAYFCASSPGTNEKLFFGSGTQLSVL.

This clone has only one observation. The J gene is TRBJ1-2, the V gene TRBV25-1; TRBD1 aligns across 9 bases. Trimming took 6 bases from V and 7 from J; bases not matched to a gene: 6. Germline CDR1 is MGHDK and CDR2 is SYGVNS. The CDR3 runs 13 residues. CDR3: CASRQQGALGYTF. The CDR3 DNA reads TGTGCCAGCAGGCAACAGGGGGCGCTTGGCTACACCTTC.

The chain combines TRBV29-1 with TRBJ2-5; TRBD1 matches at 9 bases. CDR1 SQVTM and CDR2 ANQGSEA come from the germline V gene. The trim removed 8 bases at V and 2 bases at J, leaving 3 bases unmatched. This CDR3 is built from 12 residues. CDR3 in amino acids: CSTDRGQETQYF. The CDR3 DNA is TGCAGCACGGACAGGGGACAAGAGACCCAGTACTTC. Full variable domain (rest looked up from reference TRBV29-1 and TRBJ2-5): SAVISQKPSRDICQRGTSLTIQCQVDSQVTMMFWYRQQPGQSLTLIATANQGSEATYESGFVIDKFPISRPNLTFSTLTVSNMSPEDSSIYLCSTDRGQETQYFGPGTRLLVL.

The CDR3 region is CASSIVFGGTSYTF. The CDR3 nucleotides are TGTGCCAGTAGTATAGTATTCGGGGGGACTAGCTACACCTTC. The genes are TRBV19 and TRBJ1-2, with D maybe TRBD1 (5 bases). The CDR3 runs 14 residues. Looked up from germline, CDR1 is LNHDA and CDR2 is SQIVND (reference sequence). The V end was cut by 1 base, the J end by 9 bases, with 15 bases between.

The chain uses TRBV11-2 and TRBJ2-1; D could derive from TRBD1 or TRBD2 (5 bases each). V shed 1 base and J shed 7 bases, with 23 bases lying between them. The CDR3 consists of 18 residues. Looked up from germline, CDR1 is SGHAT and CDR2 is FQNNGV. DNA of the CDR3: TGTGCCAGCAGCTTAGTAGGGTGGGGACCAGCAAGGTTGAATGAGCAGTTCTTC. It codes for CASSLVGWGPARLNEQFF.

The chain recombines TRBV20-1 with TRBJ1-2; D remains ambiguous. Germline lookup yields CDR1 DFQATT and CDR2 SNEGSKA (reference sequence). The CDR3 is 10 amino acids. Between the trimmed V and J ends, which lost 7 bases and 8 bases, there was a span of 11 bases. CDR3 DNA: TGCAGTGTCCCCATCGGAGGCTACACCTTC. Protein product: CSVPIGGYTF.

The chain employs TRBV5-4 and TRBJ1-2; perhaps TRBD1 as D (5 bases). Trimming pared 4 bases from V and 6 bases from J, leaving 10 bases between. This CDR3 has 12 residues. Germline lookup yields CDR1 SGHNT and CDR2 YYREEE (reference sequence). The CDR3 protein is CASSPGGDGYTF. The CDR3 nucleotides are TGTGCCAGCAGCCCCGGGGGGGATGGCTACACCTTC.

This chain uses TRBV5-6 with TRBJ2-3; 12 bases match TRBD2. Germline V gene data show CDR1 as SGHDT and CDR2 as YYEEEE. With V trimmed by 4 bases and J by 1 base, 4 bases remained unmatched. The CDR3 length is 16 residues. The CDR3 DNA is TGTGCCAGCAGCCAACTAGCGGGGGGACGCACAGATACGCAGTATTTT. This encodes CASSQLAGGRTDTQYF.

V gene TRBV18 combines with J gene TRBJ1-3; D is possibly TRBD1 (5 bases). Trimming shortened V by 2 bases and J by 9 bases, and 8 bases separated the two germline ends. The CDR3 is 12 amino acids. Germline V gene lookup returns CDR1 KGHSH and CDR2 LQKENI. CDR3 sequence reads: CASSPEGATIYF. The DNA for the CDR3 is TGTGCCAGCTCACCAGAAGGGGCCACCATATATTTT.

CDR3 nucleotide sequence: TGTGCCAGTAGTATAGCCCCGGACAGGCCGAATTCACCCCTCCACTTT. Protein: CASSIAPDRPNSPLHF. The rearrangement joins TRBV19 to TRBJ1-6; TRBD1 agrees at 7 bases. V dropped 1 base and J dropped 7; count of bases not matched to a gene: 7. The CDR3 totals 16 residues. Per the germline V gene, CDR1 is LNHDA and CDR2 is SQIVND (reference sequence).

The rearrangement links TRBV6-5 to TRBJ2-1; TRBD2 aligns across 7 bases. Germline values: CDR1 MNHEY, CDR2 SVGAGI. Losses at the gene ends were 2 bases for V and 9 bases for J; bases not matched to a gene: 1. CDR3 size: 12 residues. The CDR3 DNA follows: TGTGCCAGCAGTTACCGGGAGGTTGAGCAGTTCTTC. It specifies CASSYREVEQFF.

The chain joins TRBV30 to TRBJ2-7; 10 bases line up with TRBD2. The CDR3 has 14 amino acids. Trimming at V came to 2 bases and at J to 6 bases, leaving 7 bases not matched to a gene. CDR1 and CDR2 (germline): GTSNPN, SVGIG (reference sequence). CDR3 bases: TGTGCCTGGAGTCGGGCTAGCGGGGGTCTCGAGCAGTACTTC. This sequence encodes CAWSRASGGLEQYF.

V gene TRBV5-1 combines with J gene TRBJ2-2, with 8 bases fitting TRBD2. The CDR3 is made up of 15 amino acids. J lost 4 bases, V lost 3 bases, and 5 bases had no gene match. CDR1 is SGHRS and CDR2 is YFSETQ in the germline V gene. The CDR3 DNA reads as TGCGCCAGCAGCTGGACTAGCACGGGCACCGGGGAGCTGTTTTTT. Amino acid sequence: CASSWTSTGTGELFF.